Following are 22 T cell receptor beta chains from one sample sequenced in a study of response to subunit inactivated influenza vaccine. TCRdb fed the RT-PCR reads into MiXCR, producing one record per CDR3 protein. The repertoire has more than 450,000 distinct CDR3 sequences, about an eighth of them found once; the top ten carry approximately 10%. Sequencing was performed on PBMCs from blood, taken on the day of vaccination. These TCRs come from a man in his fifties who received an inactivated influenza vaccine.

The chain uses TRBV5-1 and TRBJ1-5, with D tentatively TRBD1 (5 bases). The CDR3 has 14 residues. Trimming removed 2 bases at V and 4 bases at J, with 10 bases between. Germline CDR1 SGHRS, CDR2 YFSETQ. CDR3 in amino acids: CASSFDSLNQPQHF. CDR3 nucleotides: TGCGCCAGCAGCTTCGACAGCTTAAATCAGCCCCAGCATTTT. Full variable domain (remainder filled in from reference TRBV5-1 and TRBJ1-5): KAGVTQTPRYLIKTRGQQVTLSCSPISGHRSVSWYQQTPGQGLQFLFEYFSETQRNKGNFPGRFSGRQFSNSRSEMNVSTLELGDSALYLCASSFDSLNQPQHFGDGTRLSIL.

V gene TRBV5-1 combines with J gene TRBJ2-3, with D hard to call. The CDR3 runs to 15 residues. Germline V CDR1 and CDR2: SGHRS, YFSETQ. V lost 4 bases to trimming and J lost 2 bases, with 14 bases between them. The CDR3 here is CASSPDGRLTDTQYF. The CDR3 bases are TGCGCCAGCAGCCCTGACGGACGGCTCACAGATACGCAGTATTTT.

The CDR3 region has the DNA TGTGCCACCAGTAGCCAGTCGAACACCGGGGAGCTGTTTTTT. Residues: CATSSQSNTGELFF. V gene TRBV24-1 combines with J gene TRBJ2-2; no clear D gene. There are 14 residues in the CDR3. Germline V gene sequence: CDR1 KGHDR, CDR2 SFDVKD. Trimming pared 6 bases from V and 0 bases from J, leaving 7 bases between.

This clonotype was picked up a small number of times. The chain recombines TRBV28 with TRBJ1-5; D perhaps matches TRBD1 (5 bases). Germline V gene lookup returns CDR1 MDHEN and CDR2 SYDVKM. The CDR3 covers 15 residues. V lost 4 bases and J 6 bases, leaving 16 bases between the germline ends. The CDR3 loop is CASSWGRGVGQPQHF. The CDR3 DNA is TGTGCCAGCAGTTGGGGCCGGGGGGTTGGTCAGCCCCAGCATTTT.

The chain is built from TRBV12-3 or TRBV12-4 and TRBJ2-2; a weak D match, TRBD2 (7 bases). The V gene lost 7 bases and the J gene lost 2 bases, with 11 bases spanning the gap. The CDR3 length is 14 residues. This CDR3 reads CASKGGKNTGELFF. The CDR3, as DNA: TGTGCCAGCAAGGGGGGGAAAAACACCGGGGAGCTGTTTTTT.

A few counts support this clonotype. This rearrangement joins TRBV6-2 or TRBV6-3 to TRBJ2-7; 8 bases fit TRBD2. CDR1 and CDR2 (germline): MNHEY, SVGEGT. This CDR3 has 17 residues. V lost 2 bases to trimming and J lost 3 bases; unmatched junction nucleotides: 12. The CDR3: CASSYGSGGRIHYEQYF. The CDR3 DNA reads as TGTGCCAGCAGTTACGGTTCAGGCGGGAGGATTCACTACGAGCAGTACTTC.

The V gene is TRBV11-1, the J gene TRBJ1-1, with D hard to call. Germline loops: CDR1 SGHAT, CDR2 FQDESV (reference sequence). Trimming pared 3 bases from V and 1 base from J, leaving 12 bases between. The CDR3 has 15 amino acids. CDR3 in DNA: TGTGCCAGCAGCTTGGCCGGTAGGGAGAACACTGAAGCTTTCTTT. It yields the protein CASSLAGRENTEAFF.

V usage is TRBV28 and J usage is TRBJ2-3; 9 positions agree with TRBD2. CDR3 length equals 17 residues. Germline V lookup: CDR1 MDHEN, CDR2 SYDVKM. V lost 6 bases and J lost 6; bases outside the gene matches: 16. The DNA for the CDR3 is TGTGCCAGCAGAGGATTCCTAGCGGGAACGGGCTGGGATACGCAGTATTTT. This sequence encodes CASRGFLAGTGWDTQYF.

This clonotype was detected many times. CDR3 nucleotide sequence: TGCAGTGCCAAAATGTACTACGAGCAGTACTTC. Its protein is CSAKMYYEQYF. V gene TRBV20-1 combines with J gene TRBJ2-7, with D unclear. V was clipped by 6 bases and J by 3 bases, with 9 bases between them. The CDR3 length is 11 residues. CDR1 is DFQATT and CDR2 is SNEGSKA in the germline V gene (reference sequence).

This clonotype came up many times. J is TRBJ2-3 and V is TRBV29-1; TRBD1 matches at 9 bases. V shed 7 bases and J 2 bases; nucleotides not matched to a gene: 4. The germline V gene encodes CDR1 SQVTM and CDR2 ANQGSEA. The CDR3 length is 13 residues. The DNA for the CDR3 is TGCAGCGCCGGGACAGGGATCACAGATACGCAGTATTTT. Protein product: CSAGTGITDTQYF.

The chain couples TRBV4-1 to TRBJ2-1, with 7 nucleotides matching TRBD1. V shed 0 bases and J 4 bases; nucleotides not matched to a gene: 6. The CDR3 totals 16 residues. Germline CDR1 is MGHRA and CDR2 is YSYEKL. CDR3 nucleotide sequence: TGCGCCAGCAGCCAAGAGGCACAGGGGAAATACAATGAGCAGTTCTTC. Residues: CASSQEAQGKYNEQFF.

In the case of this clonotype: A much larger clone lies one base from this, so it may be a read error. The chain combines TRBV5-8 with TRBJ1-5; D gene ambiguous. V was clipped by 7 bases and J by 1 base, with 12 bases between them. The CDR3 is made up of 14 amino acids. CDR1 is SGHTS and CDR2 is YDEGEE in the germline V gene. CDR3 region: CASCQGYSNQPQHF. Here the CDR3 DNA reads TGTGCCAGCTGCCAAGGATACAGCAATCAGCCCCAGCATTTT.

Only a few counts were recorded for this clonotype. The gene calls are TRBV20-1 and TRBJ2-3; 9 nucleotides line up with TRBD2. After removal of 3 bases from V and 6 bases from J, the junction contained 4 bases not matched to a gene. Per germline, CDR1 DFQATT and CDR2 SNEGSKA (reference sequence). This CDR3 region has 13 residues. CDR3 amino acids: CSASAGGADTQYF. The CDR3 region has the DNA TGCAGTGCTAGTGCGGGAGGGGCGGATACGCAGTATTTT.

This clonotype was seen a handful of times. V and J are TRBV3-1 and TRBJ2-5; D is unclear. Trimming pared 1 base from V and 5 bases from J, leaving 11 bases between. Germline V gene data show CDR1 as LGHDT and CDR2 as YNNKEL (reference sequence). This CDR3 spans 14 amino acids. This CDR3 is CASSQASVWETQYF. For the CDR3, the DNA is TGTGCCAGCAGCCAAGCATCCGTGTGGGAGACCCAGTACTTC.

The CDR3 region has the DNA TGTGCCAGCAGCCAAAACTTGGCCACCGGGGAGCTGTTTTTT. As protein: CASSQNLATGELFF. The chain couples TRBV6-1 to TRBJ2-2; D not certain. Germline V gene lookup returns CDR1 MNHNS and CDR2 SASEGT. Trimming left V 6 bases short and J 4 bases short, with 12 bases between. This CDR3 is 14 amino acids long.

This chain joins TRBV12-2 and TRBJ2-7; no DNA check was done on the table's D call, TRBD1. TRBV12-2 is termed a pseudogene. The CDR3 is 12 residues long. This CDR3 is CASRFPGQGQYF. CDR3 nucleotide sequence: TGTGCAAGTCGCTTCCCGGGACAGGGACAGTACTTC.

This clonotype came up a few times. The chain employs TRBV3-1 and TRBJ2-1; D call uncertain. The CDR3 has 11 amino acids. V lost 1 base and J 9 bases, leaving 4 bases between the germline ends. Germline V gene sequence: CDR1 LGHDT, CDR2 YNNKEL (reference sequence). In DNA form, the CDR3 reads TGTGCCAGCAGCCAAGTCAGTGAGCAGTTCTTC. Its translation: CASSQVSEQFF.

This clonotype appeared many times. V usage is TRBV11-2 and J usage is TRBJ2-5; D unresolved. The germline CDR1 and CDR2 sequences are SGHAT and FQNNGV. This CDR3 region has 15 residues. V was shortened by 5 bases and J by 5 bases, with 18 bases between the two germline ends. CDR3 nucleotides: TGTGCCAGCAGCCGAACCGGAGCACACGGGGAGACCCAGTACTTC. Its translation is CASSRTGAHGETQYF.

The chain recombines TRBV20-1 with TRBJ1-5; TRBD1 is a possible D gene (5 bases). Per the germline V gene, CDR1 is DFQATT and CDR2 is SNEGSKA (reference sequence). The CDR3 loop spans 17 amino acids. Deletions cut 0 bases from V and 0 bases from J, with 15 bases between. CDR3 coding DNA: TGCAGTGCTAGAGATCTCCCAGGGCTTTATAGCAATCAGCCCCAGCATTTT. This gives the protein CSARDLPGLYSNQPQHF.

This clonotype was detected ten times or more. The CDR3 spells CATSTGTSDQETQYF. The CDR3 DNA is TGTGCCACCAGCACGGGGACTAGCGACCAAGAGACCCAGTACTTC. The chain combines TRBV15 with TRBJ2-5; TRBD2 matches at 10 bases. The V gene's germline CDR1 is LNHNV and CDR2 YYDKDF (reference sequence). The CDR3 has 15 residues. The V and J ends lost 4 bases and 0 bases, in that order; junction bases with no gene match: 2.

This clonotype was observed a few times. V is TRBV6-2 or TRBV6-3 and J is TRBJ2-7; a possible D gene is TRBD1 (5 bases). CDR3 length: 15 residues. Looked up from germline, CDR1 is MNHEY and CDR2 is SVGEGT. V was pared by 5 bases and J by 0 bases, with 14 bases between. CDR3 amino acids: CASSTTDPSSYEQYF. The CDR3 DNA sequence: TGTGCCAGCAGTACGACAGACCCTAGCTCCTACGAGCAGTACTTC.

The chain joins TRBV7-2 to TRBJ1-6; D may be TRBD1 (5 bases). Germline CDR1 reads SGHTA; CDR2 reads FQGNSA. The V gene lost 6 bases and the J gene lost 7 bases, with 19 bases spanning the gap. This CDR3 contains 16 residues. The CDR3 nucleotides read TGTGCCAGCAGGCTCGCACCGGGACTGAGCAATTCACCCCTCCACTTT. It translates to CASRLAPGLSNSPLHF.